This TCR beta chain was documented in a study of molecular identifiers for immune sequencing clone quantification. This clonotype showed up just a few times. The germline V gene encodes CDR1 MDHEN and CDR2 SYDVKM. CDR3 length: 13 amino acids. The V and J ends lost 5 bases and 6 bases, in that order; junction bases with no gene match: 4. In preparing bulk TCR libraries, previously described methods and listed TCR primers were used. MiXCR was run by TCRdb on the PCR reads, yielding one entry per CDR3 protein. The sample shows more than 550,000 distinct CDR3 sequences, roughly 25% of them seen only once.

The receptor's source is a human donor in good health. Some libraries in this study had Jurkat cell RNA spiked in. Sequenced material: naive CD8+ T cells from blood, with Jurkat cell RNA spiked in. Subset denoted: FACS-sorted CD8+CD4-CCR7+CD45RA+ naive T cells. The chain joins TRBV28 to TRBJ2-3, with TRBD2 matching 8 bases. Here the CDR3 DNA reads TGTGCCAGCAGTCCCCGACTAGCGGATACGCAGTATTTT. Protein sequence: CASSPRLADTQYF. The full variable domain, in which reference TRBV28 and TRBJ2-3 provide the parts outside the CDR3, is DVKVTQSSRYLVKRTGEKVFLECVQDMDHENMFWYRQDPGLGLRLIYFSYDVKMKEKGDIPEGYSVSREKKERFSLILESASTNQTSMYLCASSPRLADTQYFGPGTRLTVL.